This TCR beta chain emerged from a study of cytomegalovirus exposure and HLA in healthy donors. The CDR3 totals 11 residues. Germline CDR1 is SGHAT and CDR2 is FQNNGV. Trimming took off 7 bases at V and 9 bases at J, with 10 bases between the two ends. 13 Jbeta primers and 60 Vbeta primers were used for the PCR. Clones were sequenced by immunoSEQ multiplex PCR, and TCRdb holds only the in-frame ones, with some missing. This table holds roughly 250,000 clones, over 70% found once. This clone has only a few counts. J is TRBJ1-3 and V is TRBV11-2; D is perhaps TRBD1 (5 bases). The specimen sequenced was PBMCs. The TCR sequence derives from a girl aged 2 to 9 in good health and CMV-seronegative. The CDR3: CASTVGGTIYF. The DNA of the CDR3 is TGTGCCAGCACGGTGGGGGGCACCATATATTTT.